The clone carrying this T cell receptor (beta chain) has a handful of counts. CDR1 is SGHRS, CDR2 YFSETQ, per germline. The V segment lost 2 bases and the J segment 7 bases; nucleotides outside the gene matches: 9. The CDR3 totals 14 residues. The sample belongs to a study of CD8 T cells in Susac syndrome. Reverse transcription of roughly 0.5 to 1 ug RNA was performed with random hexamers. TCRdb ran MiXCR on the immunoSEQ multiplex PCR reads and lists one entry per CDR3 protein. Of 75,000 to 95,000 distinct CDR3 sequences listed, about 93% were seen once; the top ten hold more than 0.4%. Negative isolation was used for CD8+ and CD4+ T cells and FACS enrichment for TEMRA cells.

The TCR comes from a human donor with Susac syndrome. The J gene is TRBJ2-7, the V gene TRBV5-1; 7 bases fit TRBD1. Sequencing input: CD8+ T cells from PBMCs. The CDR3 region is CASSLRQGVGEQYF. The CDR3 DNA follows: TGCGCCAGCAGCTTAAGGCAGGGGGTCGGGGAGCAGTACTTC. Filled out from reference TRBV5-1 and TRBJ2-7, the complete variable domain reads KAGVTQTPRYLIKTRGQQVTLSCSPISGHRSVSWYQQTPGQGLQFLFEYFSETQRNKGNFPGRFSGRQFSNSRSEMNVSTLELGDSALYLCASSLRQGVGEQYFGPGTRLTVT.